This T cell receptor beta chain comes out of a study of T cells in Graves' hyperthyroidism and ophthalmopathy. In the case of this clonotype: The antigen is unknown.

Points from the study as a whole: The majority of expanded thyroid clonotypes above 0.001 also appeared in blood.

Amplification of TCR beta CDR3 regions used RNA as the template. In the first-round RT-PCR of the TCR CDR3, the HTBI primer set was used. TCRdb reprocessed the multiplex PCR reads via MiXCR and lists one record per CDR3 protein. The table has around 620,000 distinct CDR3 sequences, 15% to 20% seen once. Diagnosis of hyperthyroidism was new in patients aged 18 to 65, and its duration was under 2 months. Diagnostic decisions used clinical symptoms, serum thyroxine and TRAb, thyroid ultrasound and orbital computed tomography. What was sequenced was blood. The receptor was isolated from a woman in her twenties or thirties with Graves' hyperthyroidism.

CDR3 protein: CASSPGVEDNEQFF. CDR3 coding DNA: TGTGCCAGCTCACCAGGAGTTGAGGACAATGAGCAGTTCTTC. The genes are TRBV18 and TRBJ2-1; no firm D call. Germline V gene sequence: CDR1 KGHSH, CDR2 LQKENI. The CDR3 is made up of 14 amino acids. V lost 2 bases, J lost 5 bases, and 10 bases lay in between.